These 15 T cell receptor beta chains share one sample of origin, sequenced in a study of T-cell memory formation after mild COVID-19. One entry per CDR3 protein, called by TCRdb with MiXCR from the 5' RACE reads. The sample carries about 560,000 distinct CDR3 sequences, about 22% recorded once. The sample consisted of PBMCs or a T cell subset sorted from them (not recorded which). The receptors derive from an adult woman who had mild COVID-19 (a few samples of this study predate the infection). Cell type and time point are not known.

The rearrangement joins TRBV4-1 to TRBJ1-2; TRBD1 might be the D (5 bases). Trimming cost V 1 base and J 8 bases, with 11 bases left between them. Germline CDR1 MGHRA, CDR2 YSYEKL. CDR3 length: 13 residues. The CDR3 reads CASSQVVGLGYTF. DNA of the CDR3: TGCGCCAGCAGCCAAGTGGTGGGACTCGGCTACACCTTC.

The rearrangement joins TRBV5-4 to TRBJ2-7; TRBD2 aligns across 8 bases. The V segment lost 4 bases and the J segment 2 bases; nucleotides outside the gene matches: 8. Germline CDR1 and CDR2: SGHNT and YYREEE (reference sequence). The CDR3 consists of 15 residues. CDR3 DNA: TGTGCCAGCAGCACGTCCCCGGGACTAGCCTACGAGCAGTACTTC. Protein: CASSTSPGLAYEQYF.

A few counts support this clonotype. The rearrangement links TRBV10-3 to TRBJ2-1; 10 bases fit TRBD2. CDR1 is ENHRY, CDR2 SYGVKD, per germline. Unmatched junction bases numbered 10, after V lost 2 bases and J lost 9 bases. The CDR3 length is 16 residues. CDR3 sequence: CAISEPQASGGPEQFF. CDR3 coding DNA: TGTGCCATCAGTGAGCCGCAGGCTAGCGGGGGCCCTGAGCAGTTCTTC.

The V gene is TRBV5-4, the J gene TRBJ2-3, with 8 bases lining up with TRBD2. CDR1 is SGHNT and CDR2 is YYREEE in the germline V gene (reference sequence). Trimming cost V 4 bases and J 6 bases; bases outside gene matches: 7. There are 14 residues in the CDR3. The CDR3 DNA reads TGTGCCAGCAGCCCGGGGACTAGGTTTGATACGCAGTATTTT. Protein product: CASSPGTRFDTQYF.

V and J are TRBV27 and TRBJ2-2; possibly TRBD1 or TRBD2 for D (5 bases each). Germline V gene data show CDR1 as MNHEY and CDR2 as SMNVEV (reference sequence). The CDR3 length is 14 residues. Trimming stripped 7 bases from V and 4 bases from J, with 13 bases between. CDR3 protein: CASNPGTVTGELFF. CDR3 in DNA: TGTGCCAGCAACCCCGGGACGGTCACCGGGGAGCTGTTTTTT.

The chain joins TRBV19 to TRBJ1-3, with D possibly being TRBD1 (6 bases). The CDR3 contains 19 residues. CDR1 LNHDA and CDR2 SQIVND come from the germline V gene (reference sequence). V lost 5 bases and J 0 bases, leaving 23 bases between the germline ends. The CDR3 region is CASSYDDRSYVTSGNTIYF. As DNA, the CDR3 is TGTGCCAGTAGTTATGACGACAGGTCCTACGTTACCTCTGGAAACACCATATATTTT.

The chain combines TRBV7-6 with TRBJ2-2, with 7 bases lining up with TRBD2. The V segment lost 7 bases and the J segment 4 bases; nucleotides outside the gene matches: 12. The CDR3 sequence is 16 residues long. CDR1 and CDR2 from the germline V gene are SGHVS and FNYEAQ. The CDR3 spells CASMDGGGPATGELFF. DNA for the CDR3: TGTGCCAGCATGGACGGGGGAGGGCCCGCCACCGGGGAGCTGTTTTTT.

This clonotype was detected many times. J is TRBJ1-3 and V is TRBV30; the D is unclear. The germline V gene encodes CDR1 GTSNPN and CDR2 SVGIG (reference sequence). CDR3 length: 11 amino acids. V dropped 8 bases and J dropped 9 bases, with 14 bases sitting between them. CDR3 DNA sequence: TGTGCCATTGGGTCCGTGGGCACCATATATTTT. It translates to CAIGSVGTIYF. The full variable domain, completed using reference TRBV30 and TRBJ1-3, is SQTIHQWPATLVQPVGSPLSLECTVEGTSNPNLYWYRQAAGRGLQLLFYSVGIGQISSEVPQNLSASRPQDRQFILSSKKLLLSDSGFYLCAIGSVGTIYFGEGSWLTVV.

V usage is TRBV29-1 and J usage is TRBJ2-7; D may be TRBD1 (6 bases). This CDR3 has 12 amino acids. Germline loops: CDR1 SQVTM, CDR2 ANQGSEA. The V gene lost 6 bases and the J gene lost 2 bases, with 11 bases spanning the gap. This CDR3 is CSVRTATYEQYF. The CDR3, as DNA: TGCAGCGTGCGGACAGCCACCTACGAGCAGTACTTC.

The CDR3 loop is CASSLEVPSTQYF. CDR3 bases: TGCGCCAGCAGCTTGGAAGTGCCCAGTACGCAGTATTTT. The rearrangement joins TRBV5-1 to TRBJ2-3, with D hard to call. The CDR3 spans 13 residues. Trimming cost V 0 bases and J 8 bases, with 10 bases left between them. The V gene's germline CDR1 is SGHRS and CDR2 YFSETQ. Looking up the rest from reference TRBV5-1 and TRBJ2-3 gives the full variable domain: KAGVTQTPRYLIKTRGQQVTLSCSPISGHRSVSWYQQTPGQGLQFLFEYFSETQRNKGNFPGRFSGRQFSNSRSEMNVSTLELGDSALYLCASSLEVPSTQYFGPGTRLTVL.

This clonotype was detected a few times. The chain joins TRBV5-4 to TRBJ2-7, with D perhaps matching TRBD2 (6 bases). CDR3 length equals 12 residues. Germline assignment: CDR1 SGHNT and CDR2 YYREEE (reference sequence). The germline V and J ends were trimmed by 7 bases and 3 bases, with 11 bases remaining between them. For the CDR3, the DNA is TGTGCCAGCGCCCTGGGAGGCTACGAGCAGTACTTC. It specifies CASALGGYEQYF.

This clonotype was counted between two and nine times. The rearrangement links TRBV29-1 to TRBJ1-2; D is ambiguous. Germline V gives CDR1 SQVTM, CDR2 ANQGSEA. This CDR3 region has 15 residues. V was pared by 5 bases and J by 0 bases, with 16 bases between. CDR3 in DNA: TGCAGCGTTCTACTTGCCCTCTCCTCTAACTATGGCTACACCTTC. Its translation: CSVLLALSSNYGYTF.

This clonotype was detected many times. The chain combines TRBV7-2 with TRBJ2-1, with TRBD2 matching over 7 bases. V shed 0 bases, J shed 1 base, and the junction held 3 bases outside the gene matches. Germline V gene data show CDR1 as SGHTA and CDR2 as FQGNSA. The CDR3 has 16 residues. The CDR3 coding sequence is TGTGCCAGCAGCTTAGCCGGGGGGATTTCCTACAATGAGCAGTTCTTC. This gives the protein CASSLAGGISYNEQFF. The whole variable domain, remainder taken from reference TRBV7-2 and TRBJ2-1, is GAGVSQSPSNKVTEKGKDVELRCDPISGHTALYWYRQSLGQGLEFLIYFQGNSAPDKSGLPSDRFSAERTGGSVSTLTIQRTQQEDSAVYLCASSLAGGISYNEQFFGPGTRLTVL.

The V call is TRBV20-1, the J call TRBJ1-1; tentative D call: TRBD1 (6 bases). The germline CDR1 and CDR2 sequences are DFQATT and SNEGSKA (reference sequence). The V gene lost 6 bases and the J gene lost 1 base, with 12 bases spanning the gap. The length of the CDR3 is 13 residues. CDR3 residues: CSAQRGANTEAFF. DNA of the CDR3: TGCAGTGCCCAACGGGGGGCGAACACTGAAGCTTTCTTT.

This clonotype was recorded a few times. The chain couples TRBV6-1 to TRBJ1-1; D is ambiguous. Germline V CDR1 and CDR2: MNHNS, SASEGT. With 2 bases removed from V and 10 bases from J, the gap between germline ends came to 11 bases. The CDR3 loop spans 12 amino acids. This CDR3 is CASSEMRFGAFF. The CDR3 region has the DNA TGTGCCAGCAGTGAAATGCGGTTCGGAGCTTTCTTT.